One sample yielded the 27 T cell receptor beta chains listed below, sequenced in a study of T cell changes during pregnancy in multiple sclerosis. Sequencing was performed with immunoSEQ multiplex PCR; in TCRdb, only in-frame clones are kept and a portion is missing. The data show fewer than 80,000 clones, with 90% to 95% seen just once and less than 0.15% held by the top ten. Specimen: CD4+ T cells from peripheral blood mononuclear cells, collected after pregnancy. The receptors originated from a female donor with multiple sclerosis, enrolled in a pregnancy study.

The CDR3 DNA reads as TGTGCCAGCAGTGAACAGGACAGCTCCTACAATGAGCAGTTCTTC. Amino acid sequence: CASSEQDSSYNEQFF. The J gene is TRBJ2-1, the V gene TRBV6-1, with D tentatively TRBD1 (6 bases). V gave up 2 bases and J gave up 0 bases, with 8 bases separating them. The CDR3 sequence is 15 residues long. In germline, CDR1 is MNHNS, CDR2 SASEGT.

This clone was seen a single time. This chain connects TRBV7-3 to TRBJ2-1, with 15 bases lining up with TRBD2. Germline assignment: CDR1 SGHTA and CDR2 FQGTGA. V gave up 1 base and J gave up 7 bases; unmatched junction bases: 8. The CDR3 is 18 residues long. CDR3: CASSLSPGTSGRLNEQFF. The CDR3 DNA sequence: TGTGCCAGCAGCTTAAGCCCCGGGACTAGCGGGAGGTTGAATGAGCAGTTCTTC.

The V gene is TRBV19, the J gene TRBJ2-7, with D uncertain. V was pared by 2 bases and J by 0 bases, with 11 bases between. The germline V gene has CDR1 LNHDA and CDR2 SQIVND (reference sequence). The CDR3 has 15 amino acids. CDR3 amino acids: CASSISSAYSYEQYF. The DNA for the CDR3 is TGTGCCAGTAGTATATCGAGCGCCTACTCCTACGAGCAGTACTTC.

This clone has a single count. The chain couples TRBV6-6 to TRBJ2-2; D ambiguous. Germline V CDR1 and CDR2: MNHNY, SVGAGI (reference sequence). The CDR3 contains 13 residues. Trimming took off 4 bases at V and 2 bases at J, with 5 bases between the two ends. Here the CDR3 reads CASSSINTGELFF. The CDR3 nucleotides read TGTGCCAGCAGTTCAATCAACACCGGGGAGCTGTTTTTT.

The count of this clone is one. The chain is built from TRBV10-3 and TRBJ2-5, with 11 bases fitting TRBD2. The germline V gene has CDR1 ENHRY and CDR2 SYGVKD. The CDR3 contains 17 residues. V dropped 5 bases and J dropped 5; count of bases not matched to a gene: 13. The CDR3 is CAISPRLAGRFGETQYF. The CDR3 DNA reads TGTGCCATCAGTCCGAGACTAGCGGGACGATTTGGGGAGACCCAGTACTTC.

The CDR3 spells CASRPPGRGTDTQYF. CDR3 nucleotide sequence: TGTGCCAGCAGACCCCCCGGCAGGGGAACAGATACGCAGTATTTT. V usage is TRBV6-1 and J usage is TRBJ2-3; D is possibly TRBD1 (6 bases). V was shortened by 6 bases and J by 3 bases, with 16 bases between the two germline ends. The CDR3 is 15 residues long. Germline CDR1 MNHNS, CDR2 SASEGT.

This chain joins TRBV7-2 and TRBJ2-7; 8 bases align to TRBD1. J gave up 2 bases and V 0 bases, and 3 bases lay outside the gene matches. Germline CDR1 reads SGHTA; CDR2 reads FQGNSA. The CDR3 length is 15 residues. CDR3 nucleotide sequence: TGTGCCAGCAGCTTAGCGCAGGACAGGGCCTACGAGCAGTACTTC. Translation: CASSLAQDRAYEQYF.

This chain links TRBV5-6 with TRBJ2-5; TRBD2 is a possible D gene (5 bases). The J call could be wrong; TRBJ2-7 is a better fit for the DNA end. Per germline, CDR1 SGHDT and CDR2 YYEEEE. This CDR3 contains 14 residues. CDR3 region: CASSNTGTRYEQYF. The CDR3 coding sequence is TGTGCCAGCAGCAATACGGGAACGAGGTACGAGCAGTACTTC.

This chain joins TRBV13 and TRBJ2-3, with 7 bases that match TRBD2. The CDR3 spans 14 residues. Germline V gene sequence: CDR1 PRHDT, CDR2 FYEKMQ (reference sequence). V lost 4 bases, J lost 10 bases, and 11 bases stayed unmatched. The CDR3 coding sequence is TGTGCCAGCAGCTCCCGCTCCGGACGGGAGGCGCAGTATTTT. Translated: CASSSRSGREAQYF.

V gene TRBV5-4 combines with J gene TRBJ2-7; the D gene is possibly TRBD2 (5 bases). V lost 3 bases, J lost 7 bases, and 14 bases lay in between. There are 13 residues in the CDR3. The germline V gene has CDR1 SGHNT and CDR2 YYREEE (reference sequence). The CDR3 is CASSYILSGEQYF. DNA for the CDR3: TGTGCCAGCAGCTATATCCTCTCGGGGGAGCAGTACTTC.

J is TRBJ2-2 and V is TRBV6-1; 10 nucleotides line up with TRBD2. The CDR3 is 16 amino acids. Germline V gives CDR1 MNHNS, CDR2 SASEGT. Trimming removed 4 bases from V and 1 base from J; junction bases left unmatched: 3. CDR3 nucleotides: TGTGCCAGCAGTGCGATAGCGGGGGGGAACACCGGGGAGCTGTTTTTT. This encodes CASSAIAGGNTGELFF.

The chain couples TRBV6-1 to TRBJ2-7; 10 positions agree with TRBD1. The CDR3 extends over 15 amino acids. The V gene end was trimmed by 6 bases and the J gene end by 0 bases; junction bases not matched to a gene: 5. The V gene's germline CDR1 is MNHNS and CDR2 SASEGT. The DNA of the CDR3 is TGTGCCAGCAGGGACAGGGGGGGATTCTCCTACGAGCAGTACTTC. Translated, it gives CASRDRGGFSYEQYF.

This sequence joins TRBV23-1 and TRBJ1-1, with D unclear. TRBV23-1 qualifies as an ORF whose function is uncertain. Trimming shortened V by 2 bases and J by 1 base, and 14 bases separated the two germline ends. CDR3 length equals 16 residues. In DNA form, the CDR3 reads TGCGCCAGCAGTCAACCCCCTAGTGAGAGGAACACTGAAGCTTTCTTT. Residues: CASSQPPSERNTEAFF.

This sequence joins TRBV18 and TRBJ1-2; 8 positions agree with TRBD1. With V trimmed by 3 bases and J by 1 base, 10 bases remained unmatched. The CDR3 covers 17 residues. Germline V gene data show CDR1 as KGHSH and CDR2 as LQKENI. In DNA form, the CDR3 reads TGTGCCAGCTCACCTCCGGGACAGGCCCCGATTAACTATGGCTACACCTTC. Translation gives CASSPPGQAPINYGYTF.

This clone occurred once. The gene calls are TRBV7-8 and TRBJ2-1, with TRBD1 as a possible D gene (6 bases). The length of the CDR3 is 15 residues. Between the trimmed V and J ends, which lost 1 base and 5 bases, there was a span of 12 bases. Germline assignment: CDR1 SGHVS and CDR2 FQNEAQ. This CDR3 reads CASSLGTAKHNEQFF. As DNA, the CDR3 is TGTGCCAGCAGCTTAGGGACAGCCAAACACAATGAGCAGTTCTTC.

This sequence joins TRBV15 and TRBJ1-2; D is unclear. The CDR3 length is 12 residues. Between the trimmed V and J ends, which lost 0 bases and 8 bases, there was a span of 7 bases. Looked up from germline, CDR1 is LNHNV and CDR2 is YYDKDF (reference sequence). CDR3 coding DNA: TGTGCCACCAGCAGAGATTTAAAAGGCTACACCTTC. Translating gives CATSRDLKGYTF.

This CDR3 is CASSALYSYEQYF. The CDR3 DNA sequence: TGTGCCAGCAGTGCCTTGTATTCCTACGAGCAGTACTTC. This sequence joins TRBV25-1 and TRBJ2-7; D is unresolved. Between the trimmed V and J ends, which lost 4 bases and 1 base, there was a span of 8 bases. Germline V gene sequence: CDR1 MGHDK, CDR2 SYGVNS. The CDR3 is made up of 13 amino acids.

This chain uses TRBV4-3 with TRBJ2-5, with 7 nucleotides matching TRBD2. CDR1 LGHNA and CDR2 YSLEER come from the germline V gene. This CDR3 has 15 residues. V trimming: 0 bases; J trimming: 5 bases; junction bases outside the gene matches: 6. This chain's CDR3 is CASSQDPGGPETQYF. CDR3 bases: TGCGCCAGCAGCCAAGATCCGGGGGGTCCGGAGACCCAGTACTTC.

V usage is TRBV10-3 and J usage is TRBJ1-1; no firm D call. CDR3 length equals 15 residues. Deletions cut 4 bases from V and 0 bases from J, with 12 bases between. Looked up from germline, CDR1 is ENHRY and CDR2 is SYGVKD. The chain's CDR3 is CAISGALAMNTEAFF. The CDR3 nucleotides read TGTGCCATCAGTGGGGCACTAGCGATGAACACTGAAGCTTTCTTT.

The V and J genes are TRBV19 and TRBJ2-1, with 8 bases that match TRBD2. Germline CDR1 is LNHDA and CDR2 is SQIVND (reference sequence). V trimming: 2 bases; J trimming: 7 bases; junction bases outside the gene matches: 16. This CDR3 spans 18 amino acids. This CDR3 is CASSISGRPRVFNNEQFF. CDR3 sequence (DNA): TGTGCCAGTAGTATAAGCGGGAGACCCAGGGTATTTAATAATGAGCAGTTCTTC.

The count of this clone is one. The chain employs TRBV30 and TRBJ2-3, with a possible D match to TRBD2 (7 bases). Trimming took 2 bases from V and 6 from J, leaving 12 bases between them. Germline CDR1 is GTSNPN and CDR2 is SVGIG (reference sequence). This CDR3 region has 13 residues. CDR3 coding DNA: TGTGCCTGGAGTAGGGGGGGAGGGGATACGCAGTATTTT. This codes for CAWSRGGGDTQYF. The complete variable domain, with remaining parts taken from reference TRBV30 and TRBJ2-3, reads SQTIHQWPATLVQPVGSPLSLECTVEGTSNPNLYWYRQAAGRGLQLLFYSVGIGQISSEVPQNLSASRPQDRQFILSSKKLLLSDSGFYLCAWSRGGGDTQYFGPGTRLTVL.

This chain connects TRBV19 to TRBJ2-7; 8 nucleotides match TRBD1. Losses at the gene ends were 0 bases for V and 5 bases for J; bases not matched to a gene: 9. Germline CDR1 LNHDA, CDR2 SQIVND (reference sequence). The CDR3 is made up of 16 amino acids. Here the CDR3 reads CASSIDPQGAWDEQYF. The CDR3 DNA sequence: TGTGCCAGTAGTATAGACCCCCAGGGGGCCTGGGACGAGCAGTACTTC.

This chain uses TRBV7-2 with TRBJ1-2; the D gene is possibly TRBD1 (6 bases). This CDR3 contains 15 residues. The V end was cut by 1 base, the J end by 4 bases, with 13 bases between. Germline-derived CDR1 and CDR2 are SGHTA and FQGNSA. The CDR3 spells CASSLGQGGGYGYTF. The DNA of the CDR3 is TGTGCCAGCAGCTTAGGGCAGGGAGGGGGCTATGGCTACACCTTC.

CDR3 bases: TGTGCCAGCAGCCAAGCAGAGTTGCGGGTCCTCTCCTACGAGCAGTACTTC. Its translation is CASSQAELRVLSYEQYF. The genes are TRBV14 and TRBJ2-7; a possible D gene is TRBD2 (5 bases). Germline V gene lookup returns CDR1 SGHDN and CDR2 FVKESK. The CDR3 totals 17 residues. The V end lost 1 base, the J end lost 0 bases, and 16 bases lay between the germline ends.

J is TRBJ2-1 and V is TRBV28; 8 nucleotides line up with TRBD1. This CDR3 has 18 amino acids. V was clipped by 5 bases and J by 4 bases; unmatched bases: 16. CDR1 is MDHEN, CDR2 SYDVKM, per germline. The CDR3 is CASSPPGGLGAGYNEQFF. The CDR3 DNA is TGTGCCAGCAGTCCCCCAGGGGGCCTAGGTGCCGGATACAATGAGCAGTTCTTC.

This clone was detected once. The gene calls are TRBV5-4 and TRBJ1-1, with D perhaps matching TRBD1 (5 bases). The CDR3 length is 14 residues. Per germline, CDR1 SGHNT and CDR2 YYREEE (reference sequence). The ends were cut back, 4 bases at V and 8 bases at J, with 18 bases in the middle. For the CDR3, the DNA is TGTGCCAGCAGCCTAGAAATTCAGGGTAACGAAGCTTTCTTT. Translation: CASSLEIQGNEAFF.

This clone was recorded only once. This sequence joins TRBV5-1 and TRBJ2-3; tentatively, D is TRBD2 (5 bases). This CDR3 spans 17 amino acids. V lost 4 bases to trimming and J lost 4 bases, with 22 bases between them. The V gene's germline CDR1 is SGHRS and CDR2 YFSETQ. DNA for the CDR3: TGCGCCAGCAGCCCGCAACCGACCGTTCCGGGGTCAGATACGCAGTATTTT. This translates into CASSPQPTVPGSDTQYF.